This passage covers 12 T cell receptor beta chains from one sample sequenced in a study of T cell responses to AZD1222 COVID-19 vaccine. Libraries were prepared by immunoSEQ multiplex PCR; TCRdb keeps only in-frame clonotypes and omits some of them. The repertoire holds roughly 140,000 clones, roughly 90% seen once, with 3% to 4% in the top ten. The input for sequencing was peripheral blood, taken 28 days after the second AZD1222 dose. The receptors were sampled from an adult who received the AZD1222 COVID-19 vaccine.

The rearrangement joins TRBV24-1 to TRBJ2-5; 8 positions match TRBD1. The CDR3 spans 15 residues. Germline trimming cut 2 bases from V and 1 base from J; bases unmatched to any gene: 2. From germline, CDR1 is KGHDR and CDR2 SFDVKD. Here the CDR3 DNA reads TGTGCCACCAGTGATTCCAGGGGGCTCCAAGAGACCCAGTACTTC. Residues: CATSDSRGLQETQYF.

This CDR3 reads CASSFRGSTNEKLFF. The CDR3 nucleotides read TGCGCCAGCAGCTTCCGGGGTTCAACTAATGAAAAACTGTTTTTT. This chain uses TRBV5-1 with TRBJ1-4, with D hard to call. Deletions cut 2 bases from V and 0 bases from J, with 8 bases between. The germline V gene has CDR1 SGHRS and CDR2 YFSETQ. The CDR3 sequence is 15 residues long.

This chain links TRBV24-1 with TRBJ2-1; D possibly corresponds to TRBD2 (5 bases). V lost 4 bases, J lost 9 bases, and 18 bases lay in between. The V gene's germline CDR1 is KGHDR and CDR2 SFDVKD. CDR3 length: 15 residues. CDR3 in amino acids: CATSDSSGGWAEQFF. Written as DNA, the CDR3 is TGTGCCACCAGTGACTCCAGTGGAGGTTGGGCTGAGCAGTTCTTC.

The chain couples TRBV5-7 to TRBJ2-5; D possibly corresponds to TRBD1 (6 bases). TRBV5-7 is classed as an ORF, of uncertain function. This CDR3 has 13 amino acids. V was shortened by 4 bases and J by 2 bases, with 9 bases between the two germline ends. CDR3 nucleotides: TGTGCCAGCAGCCAGGACAGACAAGAGACCCAGTACTTC. It is translated as CASSQDRQETQYF.

Written as DNA, the CDR3 is TGTGCCAGCAGTCGTACCATGGACGGTAATGAAAAACTGTTTTTT. Amino acid sequence: CASSRTMDGNEKLFF. The chain recombines TRBV6-4 with TRBJ1-4; D is ambiguous. The CDR3 has 15 amino acids. Germline CDR1 reads MRHNA; CDR2 reads SNTAGT. Trimming took off 5 bases at V and 4 bases at J, with 14 bases between the two ends.

This clone has just a few counts. The chain recombines TRBV21-1 with TRBJ2-3; the table assigns TRBD1, which was not confirmed against the DNA. TRBV21-1 is an annotated pseudogene. The CDR3 has 14 residues. The DNA of the CDR3 is TGTGCCAGCAAGAATCCATCGAGAGACAGTAGGCAGTATTTT. This sequence encodes CASKNPSRDSRQYF.

This chain uses TRBV2 with TRBJ2-5, with 9 bases matching TRBD2. The germline gives CDR1 SNHLY, CDR2 FYNNEI. The CDR3 has 17 residues. V trimming: 6 bases; J trimming: 2 bases; junction bases outside the gene matches: 13. CDR3 protein: CASSSRGREGLQETQYF. In nucleotides, the CDR3 is TGTGCCAGCAGCTCCCGAGGGCGGGAGGGCCTTCAAGAGACCCAGTACTTC.

The chain is built from TRBV29-1 and TRBJ2-3; TRBD2 matches at 10 bases. CDR3 size: 14 residues. V lost 3 bases to trimming and J lost 6 bases; unmatched junction nucleotides: 6. Germline-derived CDR1 and CDR2 are SQVTM and ANQGSEA. CDR3 amino acids: CSVELAGAPDTQYF. The CDR3 nucleotides are TGCAGCGTTGAGCTAGCGGGAGCCCCGGATACGCAGTATTTT.

CDR3 in amino acids: CASSPNRGEALHF. Written as DNA, the CDR3 is TGTGCCAGCTCACCAAACAGGGGGGAAGCCCTCCACTTT. The chain carries TRBV18 and TRBJ1-6; 8 bases map to TRBD1. The CDR3 contains 13 residues. Losses at the gene ends were 2 bases for V and 14 bases for J; bases not matched to a gene: 5. Germline V gene data show CDR1 as KGHSH and CDR2 as LQKENI.

V and J are TRBV28 and TRBJ2-2; TRBD2 matches 10 bases. Germline trimming cut 6 bases from V and 1 base from J; bases unmatched to any gene: 8. The CDR3 consists of 17 residues. The germline CDR1 and CDR2 sequences are MDHEN and SYDVKM. The chain's CDR3 is CASSFGRLAGNTGELFF. The DNA of the CDR3 is TGTGCCAGCAGCTTTGGACGACTAGCGGGGAACACCGGGGAGCTGTTTTTT. Full variable domain (outside the CDR3, taken from reference TRBV28 and TRBJ2-2): DVKVTQSSRYLVKRTGEKVFLECVQDMDHENMFWYRQDPGLGLRLIYFSYDVKMKEKGDIPEGYSVSREKKERFSLILESASTNQTSMYLCASSFGRLAGNTGELFFGEGSRLTVL.

The CDR3 DNA reads TGTGCCATCAGTGGGACAGAAGAGACCCAGTACTTC. Protein sequence: CAISGTEETQYF. The chain recombines TRBV10-3 with TRBJ2-5; D might be TRBD1 (6 bases). CDR3 length equals 12 residues. In germline, CDR1 is ENHRY, CDR2 SYGVKD. V shed 4 bases and J shed 3 bases, with 6 bases lying between them.

V usage is TRBV29-1 and J usage is TRBJ1-5; D possibly corresponds to TRBD1 (5 bases). CDR1 is SQVTM and CDR2 is ANQGSEA in the germline V gene. V was trimmed by 6 bases and J by 4 bases, leaving 10 bases between them. CDR3 length equals 12 residues. The CDR3, as DNA: TGCAGCGTGGGGGGGACGAATCAGCCCCAGCATTTT. Translating it yields CSVGGTNQPQHF.